This T cell receptor (beta chain) was captured by sequencing in a study of blood T cell repertoires in COVID-19. The V end was cut by 5 bases, the J end by 3 bases, with 10 bases between. The CDR3 covers 13 residues. The germline CDR1 and CDR2 sequences are SGHAT and FQNNGV. The method was immunoSEQ multiplex PCR; TCRdb's version includes in-frame clones alone and lacks a portion of them. The sample has 200,000 to 250,000 clones; about four fifths are singletons. Sequenced: PBMCs or T cells enriched from blood (not recorded which). The gene calls are TRBV11-2 and TRBJ1-2; no clear D gene. This sequence originates from a woman aged 60-75 years who had recovered from COVID-19. CDR3: CASSRDTYYGYTF. Written as DNA, the CDR3 is TGTGCCAGCAGCCGAGACACTTACTATGGCTACACCTTC.